This TCR beta chain was found in a study of cytomegalovirus exposure and HLA in healthy donors. On the study more broadly: As an earlier analysis found, about 179 million T cells yielded about 120 million unique TCR beta sequences.

The CDR3 spans 14 residues. Per the germline V gene, CDR1 is KGHSH and CDR2 is LQKENI. The V end was cut by 2 bases, the J end by 11 bases, with 18 bases between. 13 Jbeta primers and 60 Vbeta primers were used for the PCR. Original methodology: In a later analysis, of around 85 million unique beta chains, about 11 million appeared in at least two donors. Assay used: immunoSEQ multiplex PCR; TCRdb lists only in-frame clones, some missing. That table supplies the V and J calls and clone size; D and trimming were determined from the DNA. This table has tens of thousands of clones, roughly 79% appearing once. Overall study results and limits: The study designated some 180 TCR beta chains cytomegalovirus-associated. TRBV6-2, TRBV6-3 and some other V segments were excluded as indistinguishable.

With respect to this clone: Its specificity is unknown.

The source material was PBMCs. V usage is TRBV18 and J usage is TRBJ1-1, with D possibly TRBD1 on 5 matching bases. The source of this sequence is a male donor in good health and CMV-seronegative. CDR3 DNA sequence: TGTGCCAGCTCACCAGGGGGGGGAGTACCTCAGGCTTTCTTT. Its translation is CASSPGGGVPQAFF.